These 5 T cell receptor beta chains came from one sample sequenced in a study of shared clonotypes between healthy human individuals. Data came from immunoSEQ multiplex PCR; TCRdb stores just in-frame clones and leaves some out. The table shows 950,000 to 1,300,000 clones, with more than 60% occurring only once. Input material: memory CD4+ T cells sorted from blood. Documented subset: CD45RA-negative fraction. The receptors come from a man aged 18 to 30 in good health.

The chain joins TRBV5-6 to TRBJ2-7, with D tentatively TRBD2 (6 bases). The V gene's germline CDR1 is SGHDT and CDR2 YYEEEE. V lost 1 base to trimming and J lost 6 bases, with 17 bases between them. The CDR3 is made up of 15 amino acids. As DNA, the CDR3 is TGTGCCAGCAGCTTGCTGGGGGGTGGACTCTCCGAGCAGTACTTC. The encoded protein is CASSLLGGGLSEQYF.

The chain joins TRBV29-1 to TRBJ2-7, with 9 nucleotides matching TRBD1. The CDR3 contains 13 residues. In germline, CDR1 is SQVTM, CDR2 ANQGSEA. V was pared by 6 bases and J by 4 bases, with 7 bases of the junction left unmatched. DNA of the CDR3: TGCAGCGTCCGGGCGGGACAGGGATACGAGCAGTACTTC. It specifies CSVRAGQGYEQYF.

The rearrangement joins TRBV5-6 to TRBJ2-2; D perhaps matches TRBD2 (6 bases). CDR3 size: 15 residues. Germline assignment: CDR1 SGHDT and CDR2 YYEEEE. Trimming pared 4 bases from V and 5 bases from J, leaving 15 bases between. The DNA for the CDR3 is TGTGCCAGCAGCCTCCGGGACTGGTGGACCGGGGAGCTGTTTTTT. Its translation is CASSLRDWWTGELFF. The full variable domain, in which reference TRBV5-6 and TRBJ2-2 provide the parts outside the CDR3, is DAGVTQSPTHLIKTRGQQVTLRCSPKSGHDTVSWYQQALGQGPQFIFQYYEEEERQRGNFPDRFSGHQFPNYSSELNVNALLLGDSALYLCASSLRDWWTGELFFGEGSRLTVL.

This chain links TRBV5-1 with TRBJ2-7, with 8 bases matching TRBD2. Unmatched junction bases numbered 6, after V lost 0 bases and J lost 4 bases. The CDR3 runs to 15 residues. Germline-derived CDR1 and CDR2 are SGHRS and YFSETQ. CDR3 in amino acids: CASSLAGGHEYEQYF. The CDR3 region has the DNA TGCGCCAGCAGCTTGGCGGGAGGGCATGAATACGAGCAGTACTTC.

V usage is TRBV19 and J usage is TRBJ1-5; possible D gene TRBD1, 6 bases. Germline values: CDR1 LNHDA, CDR2 SQIVND (reference sequence). This CDR3 contains 14 residues. The V gene lost 5 bases and the J gene lost 5 bases, with 13 bases spanning the gap. CDR3 residues: CASSEPQGYQPQHF. In DNA form, the CDR3 reads TGTGCCAGTAGTGAACCACAGGGCTATCAGCCCCAGCATTTT.